The T cell receptor (beta chain) described here comes from a study of shared clonotypes between healthy human individuals. Overall study findings and caveats: In contrast to clonotypes shared by all four donors, non-shared clonotypes had lower generation probabilities. Larger estimated richness was generally seen in naive subsets than in memory subsets.

Running of the assay took place at deep level. The protocol was immunoSEQ multiplex PCR, while the TCRdb copy is restricted to in-frame clones and leaves out a portion. The sample comprises roughly 410,000 clones, just over 95% of which are singletons, and about 0.32% rests with the top ten. Each CD8 memory set brought CD45RO+ cells together with CCR7-negative CD45RA+ TemRA cells. Details on this clone: The antigen remains unidentified.

Germline values: CDR1 GTSNPN, CDR2 SVGIG (reference sequence). This CDR3 has 14 amino acids. The germline V and J ends were trimmed by 3 bases and 0 bases, with 8 bases remaining between them. This TCR was sampled from a man aged 30 to 45 in good health. This chain joins TRBV30 and TRBJ2-2; no clear D gene. Sequenced: memory CD8+ T cells sorted from blood. Subset in this sample: CD45RO+ cells pooled with CCR7-negative TemRA cells. The CDR3 region is CAWREAANTGELFF. Here the CDR3 DNA reads TGTGCCTGGAGAGAAGCAGCGAACACCGGGGAGCTGTTTTTT.